Following are 10 T cell receptor beta chains from one sample sequenced in a study of blood T cell repertoires in COVID-19. Clones were sequenced by immunoSEQ multiplex PCR, and TCRdb holds only the in-frame ones, with some missing. In the table there are over 250,000 clones, about 87% of which are singletons. Sequenced sample: peripheral blood. The receptors were sampled from a man between 60 and 75 years old who had recovered from COVID-19.

This sequence joins TRBV4-2 and TRBJ1-1; D unresolved. The CDR3 runs 12 residues. Trimming took off 5 bases at V and 4 bases at J, with 8 bases between the two ends. The germline gives CDR1 LGHNA, CDR2 YNFKEQ. CDR3 sequence: CASSSRGTEAFF. CDR3 nucleotide sequence: TGTGCCAGCAGCTCGCGAGGCACTGAAGCTTTCTTT.

The chain links TRBV7-9 to TRBJ1-4; possibly TRBD1 for D (6 bases). Germline CDR1 is SEHNR and CDR2 is FQNEAQ (reference sequence). The CDR3 spans 15 residues. Trimming stripped 5 bases from V and 0 bases from J, with 10 bases between. CDR3 sequence (DNA): TGTGCCAGCAGCCGGAGGACAGCAACTAATGAAAAACTGTTTTTT. Translating it yields CASSRRTATNEKLFF.

This chain uses TRBV5-1 with TRBJ1-1, with TRBD1 matching 7 bases. From germline, CDR1 is SGHRS and CDR2 YFSETQ. The CDR3 sequence is 15 residues long. Losses at the gene ends were 4 bases for V and 0 bases for J; bases not matched to a gene: 6. CDR3 nucleotides: TGCGCCAGCAGCCCTACAGGGGTAGTGAACACTGAAGCTTTCTTT. Protein product: CASSPTGVVNTEAFF. The full variable domain, its missing parts supplied by reference TRBV5-1 and TRBJ1-1, is KAGVTQTPRYLIKTRGQQVTLSCSPISGHRSVSWYQQTPGQGLQFLFEYFSETQRNKGNFPGRFSGRQFSNSRSEMNVSTLELGDSALYLCASSPTGVVNTEAFFGQGTRLTVV.

V usage is TRBV11-2 and J usage is TRBJ1-2; weak D call: TRBD1 (5 bases). CDR3 length equals 15 residues. Germline CDR1 SGHAT, CDR2 FQNNGV. Trimming took off 5 bases at V and 7 bases at J, with 20 bases between the two ends. The CDR3 DNA reads as TGTGCCAGCAGCCCTCCCTTGGAGGGACGACCTGGCTACACCTTC. Translation gives CASSPPLEGRPGYTF.

The chain carries TRBV27 and TRBJ1-3; the match to TRBD1 covers 7 bases. Germline V lookup: CDR1 MNHEY, CDR2 SMNVEV (reference sequence). The CDR3 runs to 17 residues. J lost 3 bases, V lost 0 bases, and 8 bases had no gene match. This chain's CDR3 is CASSLSGHRGGGNTIYF. CDR3 nucleotides: TGTGCCAGCAGTTTATCGGGCCACAGGGGCGGTGGAAACACCATATATTTT.

The genes are TRBV9 and TRBJ2-3; D is unresolved. V was cut by 0 bases and J by 6 bases, with 8 bases left in between. This CDR3 is built from 13 residues. Germline values: CDR1 SGDLS, CDR2 YYNGEE. The CDR3 sequence is CASSVGAADTQYF. The CDR3 bases are TGTGCCAGCAGCGTAGGGGCCGCCGATACGCAGTATTTT.

The genes are TRBV5-1 and TRBJ2-1; 7 positions match TRBD1. There are 14 residues in the CDR3. The germline V gene encodes CDR1 SGHRS and CDR2 YFSETQ. V lost 6 bases to trimming and J lost 7 bases; unmatched junction nucleotides: 10. CDR3 loop: CASKTGLGWNEQFF. For the CDR3, the DNA is TGCGCCAGCAAGACAGGGTTGGGTTGGAATGAGCAGTTCTTC.

This chain links TRBV19 with TRBJ2-1, with D possibly matching TRBD2 (6 bases). V lost 4 bases to trimming and J lost 7 bases, with 17 bases between them. The CDR3 covers 15 residues. CDR1 LNHDA and CDR2 SQIVND come from the germline V gene (reference sequence). The CDR3 loop reads CASSRGDLVDNEQFF. The CDR3 bases are TGTGCCAGTAGTAGGGGGGACTTGGTGGATAATGAGCAGTTCTTC.

The chain has TRBV15 and TRBJ1-3, with 11 bases aligning to TRBD1. Germline CDR1 LNHNV, CDR2 YYDKDF (reference sequence). There are 19 residues in the CDR3. Trimming at V came to 0 bases and at J to 2 bases, leaving 9 bases not matched to a gene. CDR3 amino acids: CATSRDRTGGAGAGNTIYF. The CDR3 region has the DNA TGTGCCACCAGCAGAGATAGGACAGGGGGCGCTGGGGCTGGAAACACCATATATTTT.

The chain links TRBV10-2 to TRBJ1-6, with TRBD1 matching over 9 bases. CDR1 is WSHSY and CDR2 is SAAADI in the germline V gene. There are 14 residues in the CDR3. Unmatched junction bases numbered 4, after V lost 6 bases and J lost 7 bases. The CDR3 region is CASRGTGINSPLHF. CDR3 DNA: TGCGCCAGCAGGGGGACAGGGATCAATTCACCCCTCCACTTT.